This T cell receptor (beta chain) is drawn from a study of control samples from healthy donors and cancer patients. This clone was recorded a few times. Clones were sequenced by immunoSEQ multiplex PCR, and TCRdb holds only the in-frame ones, with some missing. The sample lists under 85,000 clones, 80% to 90% occurring once. This CDR3 contains 14 residues. Trimming stripped 0 bases from V and 1 base from J, with 4 bases between. Germline V gives CDR1 SGHNT, CDR2 YYREEE (reference sequence). This sequence originates from a man in his 60s with head and neck cancer. This chain links TRBV5-4 with TRBJ2-2; D call uncertain. Material for sequencing was PBMCs. The DNA for the CDR3 is TGTGCCAGCAGCTTGGTCGGGAACACCGGGGAGCTGTTTTTT. Its translation is CASSLVGNTGELFF.